The 12 T cell receptor beta chains reported below all come from one sample, sequenced in a study of vaccination and CD4 T cells after COVID-19. Antigens of these TCRs are unknown. Oncomine TCR Beta short-read sequencing was applied to DNA from cultured CD4+ T cells. TCRdb reprocessed the PCR reads via MiXCR and lists one record per CDR3 protein. The table includes 15,000 to 20,000 distinct CDR3 sequences, 63% detected once. Treatment reported: approximately nine-day PBMC culture with coronavirus spike peptide pools or control peptides (ViraFEST assay). Source material: CD4+ T cells from blood, cultured in vitro. These receptors originate from a human donor who had recovered from COVID-19.

The chain joins TRBV6-1 to TRBJ2-3; TRBD2 matches 16 bases. After removal of 7 bases from V and 5 bases from J, the junction contained 6 bases not matched to a gene. The CDR3 length is 16 residues. Germline loops: CDR1 MNHNS, CDR2 SASEGT. CDR3 protein: CASTSGTSGGGDTQYF. The CDR3 bases are TGTGCCAGCACCTCCGGGACTAGCGGGGGGGGAGATACGCAGTATTTT.

This chain joins TRBV6-1 and TRBJ1-3; D is possibly TRBD1 (5 bases). Germline V gene lookup returns CDR1 MNHNS and CDR2 SASEGT. The germline V and J ends were trimmed by 7 bases and 0 bases, with 13 bases remaining between them. This CDR3 spans 15 amino acids. As DNA, the CDR3 is TGTGCCAGCACCCGAACAGGCCTCTCTGGAAACACCATATATTTT. Translated, it gives CASTRTGLSGNTIYF.

The chain joins TRBV21-1 to TRBJ2-7; TRBD1 was called by the table and not checked on the DNA. TRBV21-1 corresponds to a pseudogene. The CDR3 is 16 amino acids. This CDR3 is CASSTTLGQQVYEQYF. CDR3 nucleotide sequence: TGTGCCAGCAGCACGACACTCGGACAGCAAGTCTACGAGCAGTACTTC.

This clonotype was detected a few times. The rearrangement uses TRBV28 and TRBJ2-7, with D possibly TRBD1 on 5 matching bases. Germline V gene sequence: CDR1 MDHEN, CDR2 SYDVKM. The CDR3 has 14 amino acids. V was shortened by 7 bases and J by 3 bases, with 16 bases between the two germline ends. The CDR3 DNA sequence: TGTGCCAGCACCGCTGGGGCAACCATCTACGAGCAGTACTTC. Amino acids: CASTAGATIYEQYF. Full variable domain (missing parts from reference TRBV28 and TRBJ2-7): DVKVTQSSRYLVKRTGEKVFLECVQDMDHENMFWYRQDPGLGLRLIYFSYDVKMKEKGDIPEGYSVSREKKERFSLILESASTNQTSMYLCASTAGATIYEQYFGPGTRLTVT.

The chain uses TRBV9 and TRBJ1-1, with 7 bases aligning to TRBD1. The germline CDR1 and CDR2 sequences are SGDLS and YYNGEE. V gave up 0 bases and J gave up 6 bases; unmatched junction bases: 5. This CDR3 spans 14 amino acids. The CDR3 spells CASSVEGGTAEAFF. CDR3 bases: TGTGCCAGCAGCGTAGAGGGGGGGACAGCTGAAGCTTTCTTT.

J is TRBJ2-7 and V is TRBV4-3; TRBD1 agrees at 7 bases. The J segment lost 3 bases and the V segment lost 4 bases, leaving 9 bases of the junction unmatched. The CDR3 consists of 15 residues. The germline gives CDR1 LGHNA, CDR2 YSLEER. CDR3 loop: CASSRDRVGDYEQYF. The DNA of the CDR3 is TGCGCCAGCAGCCGAGACAGGGTCGGGGACTACGAGCAGTACTTC.

The V gene is TRBV20-1, the J gene TRBJ1-6; maybe TRBD1 (6 bases). Per the germline V gene, CDR1 is DFQATT and CDR2 is SNEGSKA (reference sequence). V dropped 0 bases and J dropped 7 bases, with 16 bases sitting between them. CDR3 size: 16 residues. The CDR3 loop is CSAREVSRGKNSPLHF. The CDR3 DNA is TGCAGTGCTAGAGAGGTTTCCAGGGGCAAGAATTCACCCCTCCACTTT.

The rearrangement links TRBV9 to TRBJ2-5, with 16 bases that match TRBD2. Germline V gene sequence: CDR1 SGDLS, CDR2 YYNGEE. This CDR3 comprises 17 residues. With 5 bases clipped from V and 9 bases from J, the junction kept 13 bases outside the gene matches. The CDR3 DNA reads as TGTGCCAGCAGTGCCGCGGGGACTAGCGGGGGGGCTGGGGCCCAGTACTTC. Protein sequence: CASSAAGTSGGAGAQYF.

The V gene is TRBV11-2, the J gene TRBJ2-5; tentative D call: TRBD1 (5 bases). Per the germline V gene, CDR1 is SGHAT and CDR2 is FQNNGV. Trimming cost V 4 bases and J 4 bases, with 22 bases left between them. This CDR3 is built from 17 residues. In nucleotides, the CDR3 is TGTGCCAGCAGCTCGTTAAAACGACAGTTGGAGAGAGAGACCCAGTACTTC. Its protein is CASSSLKRQLERETQYF.

The chain combines TRBV5-1 with TRBJ1-6; D uncertain. Germline CDR1 reads SGHRS; CDR2 reads YFSETQ. V was cut by 0 bases and J by 14 bases, with 12 bases left in between. The CDR3 spans 13 residues. CDR3 in amino acids: CASSLDSYRALHF. CDR3 in DNA: TGCGCCAGCAGCTTGGATAGCTATCGGGCCCTCCACTTT.

The genes are TRBV20-1 and TRBJ2-1; the match to TRBD2 covers 13 bases. Germline loops: CDR1 DFQATT, CDR2 SNEGSKA (reference sequence). There are 16 residues in the CDR3. Losses at the gene ends were 0 bases for V and 8 bases for J; bases not matched to a gene: 7. Here the CDR3 reads CSARETSGRAFDEQFF. Here the CDR3 DNA reads TGCAGTGCTAGAGAAACTAGCGGGAGGGCTTTCGATGAGCAGTTCTTC.

The rearrangement joins TRBV2 to TRBJ1-2; TRBD1 agrees at 7 bases. The CDR3 is 13 residues long. The V segment lost 5 bases and the J segment 4 bases; nucleotides outside the gene matches: 4. Germline-derived CDR1 and CDR2 are SNHLY and FYNNEI. The CDR3 region is CASSLQGVYGYTF. DNA for the CDR3: TGTGCCAGCAGTCTTCAGGGGGTCTATGGCTACACCTTC.